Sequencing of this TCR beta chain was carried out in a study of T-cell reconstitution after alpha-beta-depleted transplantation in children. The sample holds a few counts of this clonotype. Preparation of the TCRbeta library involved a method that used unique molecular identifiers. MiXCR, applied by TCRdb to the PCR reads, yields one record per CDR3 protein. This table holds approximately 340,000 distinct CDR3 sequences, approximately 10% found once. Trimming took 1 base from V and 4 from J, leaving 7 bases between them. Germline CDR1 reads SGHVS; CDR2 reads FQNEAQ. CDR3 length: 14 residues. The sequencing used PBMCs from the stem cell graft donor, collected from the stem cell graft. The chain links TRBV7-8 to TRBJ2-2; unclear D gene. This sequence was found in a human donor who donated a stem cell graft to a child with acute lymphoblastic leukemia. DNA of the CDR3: TGTGCCAGCAGCTTAGTATACCCCACCGGGGAGCTGTTTTTT. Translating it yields CASSLVYPTGELFF.